Listed below are T cell receptor beta chains from one sample, sequenced in a study of blood T cell repertoires in COVID-19. Profiling relied on immunoSEQ multiplex PCR, and the TCRdb table lists in-frame clones only, not all of them. The table records some 350,000 clones, 80% to 90% of them present only once. Sequenced sample: PBMCs or T cells enriched from blood (not recorded which). All receptors derive from a man between 18 and 35 years old who had recovered from COVID-19. Both conserved end residues are part of each CDR3. The D gene is left open where the match is weak. Not every row has a clone size; where given, it reads once, few, many or a size class.

d_gene,j_gene,v_gene,abundance,CDR3aa,CDR3nt
-,TRBJ2-6,TRBV4-1,-,CASSQAPSGEGSGANVLTF,TGCGCCAGCAGCCAAGCTCCATCAGGGGAAGGTTCTGGGGCCAACGTCCTGACTTTC
TRBD1,TRBJ2-1,TRBV7-2,-,CASSSPWDRALSSYNEQFF,TGTGCCAGCAGCTCCCCTTGGGACAGGGCCCTATCCTCCTACAATGAGCAGTTCTTC
TRBD2,TRBJ2-7,TRBV12-5,once,CASGPGLAGVEQYF,TGTGCTAGTGGTCCAGGACTAGCGGGAGTTGAGCAGTACTTC
-,TRBJ1-5,TRBV7-2,-,CASSLGPSNQPQHF,TGTGCCAGCAGCTTAGGGCCTAGCAATCAGCCCCAGCATTTT
TRBD1,TRBJ1-5,TRBV4-2,-,CASSQRTGNNQPQHF,TGTGCCAGCAGCCAACGGACAGGAAATAATCAGCCCCAGCATTTT
-,TRBJ2-3,TRBV3-1/TRBV3-2,-,CASSQGRGAADTQYF,TGTGCCAGCAGCCAAGGCCGGGGGGCGGCAGATACGCAGTATTTT
-,TRBJ1-3,TRBV7-9,-,CASSLSRAGNTIYF,TGTGCCAGCAGCTTATCCAGGGCTGGAAACACCATATATTTT
TRBD1,TRBJ2-1,TRBV5-6,-,CASSFRTGGDEQFF,TGTGCCAGCAGCTTTCGAACAGGGGGAGATGAGCAGTTCTTC
-,TRBJ2-1,TRBV27,-,CASSLSGGNEQFF,TGTGCCAGCAGTTTGTCCGGGGGAAATGAGCAGTTCTTC
-,TRBJ1-3,TRBV5-5,-,CASIHSGGEGNTIYF,TGTGCCAGCATCCACTCGGGGGGAGAGGGAAACACCATATATTTT
-,TRBJ2-2,TRBV5-1,-,CASGVGADTGELFF,TGCGCCAGCGGGGTGGGGGCCGACACCGGGGAGCTGTTTTTT
-,TRBJ2-5,TRBV18,once,CASSPPTSPSGTQYF,TGTGCCAGCTCACCCCCGACTTCCCCAAGCGGGACCCAGTACTTC
-,TRBJ2-2,TRBV10-3,-,CAISQGPFLRGPGELFF,TGTGCCATCAGTCAGGGGCCCTTCCTTCGGGGACCCGGGGAGCTGTTTTTT
-,TRBJ2-7,TRBV6-2/TRBV6-3,-,CASSYFGAGGGEQYF,TGTGCCAGCAGTTACTTCGGGGCTGGGGGAGGCGAGCAGTACTTC
-,TRBJ2-1,TRBV5-1,-,CASSLSGVLNNEQFF,TGCGCCAGCAGCTTATCCGGGGTGTTAAACAATGAGCAGTTCTTC
-,TRBJ2-7,TRBV28,-,CASILGGALSYEQYF,TGTGCCAGCATCCTTGGGGGCGCTCTCTCCTACGAGCAGTACTTC